The 15 T cell receptor beta chains presented below share a single source sample, sequenced in a study of blood T cell repertoires in COVID-19. Measured with immunoSEQ multiplex PCR; TCRdb has only the in-frame clones, and not every one. The sample has about 320,000 clones, roughly 90% seen once; the top ten hold roughly 10%. Sequences were obtained from peripheral blood. These receptors all come from a woman aged 25 to 39 with COVID-19, enrolled during active disease.

This clone showed up many times. V usage is TRBV19 and J usage is TRBJ1-4; no clear D. Germline V gives CDR1 LNHDA, CDR2 SQIVND (reference sequence). Trimming left V 9 bases short and J 0 bases short, with 14 bases between. This CDR3 region has 15 residues. CDR3 nucleotide sequence: TGTGCCAGCACACGATTGGTGGCAACTAATGAAAAACTGTTTTTT. Protein sequence: CASTRLVATNEKLFF.

The rearrangement uses TRBV28 and TRBJ1-1, with 7 positions matching TRBD1. The CDR3 spans 12 residues. From germline, CDR1 is MDHEN and CDR2 SYDVKM. Germline trimming cut 7 bases from V and 3 bases from J; bases unmatched to any gene: 2. The CDR3 reads CASTDRYTEAFF. The CDR3 nucleotides are TGTGCCAGCACGGACAGGTACACTGAAGCTTTCTTT.

V usage is TRBV7-9 and J usage is TRBJ2-5; TRBD2 matches at 9 bases. This CDR3 comprises 15 residues. Germline values: CDR1 SEHNR, CDR2 FQNEAQ (reference sequence). V was clipped by 1 base and J by 5 bases; unmatched bases: 5. The CDR3, as DNA: TGTGCCAGCAGCTTAGTATCTAGCGGGGCGGAGACCCAGTACTTC. Protein sequence: CASSLVSSGAETQYF.

The chain employs TRBV2 and TRBJ1-4; TRBD1 matches at 11 bases. Germline V gene data show CDR1 as SNHLY and CDR2 as FYNNEI. The V and J ends lost 8 bases and 8 bases, in that order; junction bases with no gene match: 7. The CDR3 totals 14 residues. In nucleotides, the CDR3 is TGTGCCAGCGGGGGACAGGGGGTTTTGGAAAAACTGTTTTTT. Its translation is CASGGQGVLEKLFF.

The chain links TRBV5-4 to TRBJ1-1; D perhaps matches TRBD1 (6 bases). The CDR3 sequence is 16 residues long. The V gene's germline CDR1 is SGHNT and CDR2 YYREEE (reference sequence). Trimming took 0 bases from V and 1 from J, leaving 13 bases between them. CDR3 sequence: CASSLAPGHPNTEAFF. The DNA for the CDR3 is TGTGCCAGCAGCTTGGCTCCGGGACATCCGAACACTGAAGCTTTCTTT. The full variable domain, in which reference TRBV5-4 and TRBJ1-1 provide the parts outside the CDR3, is ETGVTQSPTHLIKTRGQQVTLRCSSQSGHNTVSWYQQALGQGPQFIFQYYREEENGRGNFPPRFSGLQFPNYSSELNVNALELDDSALYLCASSLAPGHPNTEAFFGQGTRLTVV.

The chain has TRBV11-3 and TRBJ2-1, with 12 bases lining up with TRBD2. The V gene's germline CDR1 is SGHNT and CDR2 YENEEA. J was trimmed by 5 bases and V by 1 base; bases with no gene match: 0. The CDR3 loop spans 15 amino acids. The CDR3 spells CASSLASGGDNEQFF. The CDR3 bases are TGTGCCAGCAGCTTAGCTAGCGGGGGGGACAATGAGCAGTTCTTC.

The chain employs TRBV10-3 and TRBJ1-1; D is ambiguous. The V gene lost 9 bases and the J gene lost 0 bases, with 11 bases spanning the gap. Germline lookup yields CDR1 ENHRY and CDR2 SYGVKD. The CDR3 runs 13 residues. The CDR3, as DNA: TGTGCCATGCGCGGCGGCATGAACACTGAAGCTTTCTTT. Amino acid sequence: CAMRGGMNTEAFF.

This rearrangement joins TRBV5-4 to TRBJ1-2, with 7 nucleotides matching TRBD1. V trimming: 3 bases; J trimming: 4 bases; junction bases outside the gene matches: 9. The CDR3 loop spans 15 amino acids. The germline CDR1 and CDR2 sequences are SGHNT and YYREEE (reference sequence). The CDR3 reads CASSSGQEHSYGYTF. The DNA of the CDR3 is TGTGCCAGCAGCTCCGGACAGGAACACTCCTATGGCTACACCTTC. Together with reference TRBV5-4 and TRBJ1-2, the CDR3 gives the full variable domain: ETGVTQSPTHLIKTRGQQVTLRCSSQSGHNTVSWYQQALGQGPQFIFQYYREEENGRGNFPPRFSGLQFPNYSSELNVNALELDDSALYLCASSSGQEHSYGYTFGSGTRLTVV.

The chain recombines TRBV13 with TRBJ1-2, with TRBD1 matching over 10 bases. This CDR3 has 16 residues. CDR1 PRHDT and CDR2 FYEKMQ come from the germline V gene (reference sequence). Germline trimming cut 5 bases from V and 7 bases from J; bases unmatched to any gene: 13. The chain's CDR3 is CASSQDGDRGSRGYTF. In DNA, the CDR3 is TGTGCCAGCAGCCAAGACGGGGACAGGGGTTCACGTGGCTACACCTTC.

The chain employs TRBV19 and TRBJ1-6; no clear D. From germline, CDR1 is LNHDA and CDR2 SQIVND (reference sequence). The CDR3 spans 14 residues. Trimming shortened V by 3 bases and J by 4 bases, and 7 bases separated the two germline ends. CDR3 residues: CASSIREYNSPLHF. For the CDR3, the DNA is TGTGCCAGTAGTATTCGGGAGTATAATTCACCCCTCCACTTT.

The gene calls are TRBV27 and TRBJ2-3; TRBD2 matches 8 bases. The CDR3 contains 17 residues. CDR1 is MNHEY, CDR2 SMNVEV, per germline (reference sequence). V lost 4 bases to trimming and J lost 6 bases; unmatched junction nucleotides: 15. For the CDR3, the DNA is TGTGCCAGCAGTTCCCCGGTTGTAGCGGGGCCCCCCGATACGCAGTATTTT. Translation gives CASSSPVVAGPPDTQYF.

V is TRBV21-1 and J is TRBJ1-2; the table gives TRBD1 as D, unverified against the DNA. TRBV21-1 is a pseudogene locus. CDR3 length: 14 residues. DNA of the CDR3: TGTGCCAGCAGCAAATGTGCAGCTAACTATGGCTACACCTTC. It codes for CASSKCAANYGYTF.

The chain recombines TRBV13 with TRBJ1-3, with unresolved D. CDR1 and CDR2 (germline): PRHDT, FYEKMQ (reference sequence). Trimming left V 1 base short and J 3 bases short, with 7 bases between. The CDR3 consists of 14 residues. CDR3 region: CASSLVAVGNTIYF. For the CDR3, the DNA is TGTGCCAGCAGCTTAGTGGCAGTTGGAAACACCATATATTTT.

The V call is TRBV29-1, the J call TRBJ2-5; D call uncertain. Trimming pared 8 bases from V and 4 bases from J, leaving 17 bases between. Germline CDR1 and CDR2: SQVTM and ANQGSEA. The CDR3 totals 13 residues. The CDR3: CSLTVQSRETQYF. The DNA for the CDR3 is TGCAGCCTCACCGTCCAGTCACGAGAGACCCAGTACTTC.

The V call is TRBV18, the J call TRBJ1-1; 12 bases map to TRBD1. Trimming at V came to 4 bases and at J to 2 bases, leaving 17 bases not matched to a gene. Germline CDR1 KGHSH, CDR2 LQKENI. This CDR3 contains 20 residues. CDR3 residues: CASSLRDRGPRISINTEAFF. As DNA, the CDR3 is TGTGCCAGCTCACTTAGGGACAGGGGGCCTAGAATTTCTATAAACACTGAAGCTTTCTTT.